The rows below give T cell receptor beta chains drawn from one sample of a study of T cell repertoires in cytomegalovirus infection. No antigen has been identified for these receptors. TCRdb fed the reads into MiXCR, producing one record per CDR3 protein. The sample records 650,000 to 900,000 distinct CDR3 sequences, approximately 32% being singletons. Sample: cultured CD8+ T cells from PBMCs, taken from culture after CMV antigen stimulation. The receptors were gathered from a human donor in good health (CMV status not recorded). Some clones in this sample may be carry-over from other donors' samples. Both conserved end residues are part of each CDR3.

cdr3_aa: CASRGGGRNTEAFF
cdr3_length: 14
j_call: TRBJ1-1
v_call: TRBV28

cdr3_aa: CASSYGGIAGLYGYTF
cdr3_length: 16
j_call: TRBJ1-2
v_call: TRBV6-5

cdr3_aa: CATSDFGTGGPRHHQPQHF
cdr3_length: 19
j_call: TRBJ1-5
v_call: TRBV24-1

cdr3_aa: CASSDRTGHWGKLFF
cdr3_length: 15
j_call: TRBJ1-4
v_call: TRBV6-1

cdr3_aa: CASSPRHYTDTQYF
cdr3_length: 14
j_call: TRBJ2-3
v_call: TRBV18

cdr3_aa: CATSDGDRLYQETQYF
cdr3_length: 16
j_call: TRBJ2-5
v_call: TRBV24-1

cdr3_aa: CASGVGENTEAFF
cdr3_length: 13
j_call: TRBJ1-1
v_call: TRBV12-3/TRBV12-4

cdr3_aa: CASEDRGSSNTEAFF
cdr3_length: 15
j_call: TRBJ1-1
v_call: TRBV19

cdr3_aa: CASSSVLAKNIQYF
cdr3_length: 14
j_call: TRBJ2-4
v_call: TRBV6-1

cdr3_aa: CASSLGLYTEAFF
cdr3_length: 13
j_call: TRBJ1-1
v_call: TRBV7-2

cdr3_aa: CASSFSGGALVGELFF
cdr3_length: 16
j_call: TRBJ2-2
v_call: TRBV7-6

cdr3_aa: CSVLRQYNEQFF
cdr3_length: 12
j_call: TRBJ2-1
v_call: TRBV29-1

cdr3_aa: CASSLAPGQGTNEQFF
cdr3_length: 16
j_call: TRBJ2-1
v_call: TRBV7-6

cdr3_aa: CASSLSASGGATELFF
cdr3_length: 16
j_call: TRBJ2-2
v_call: TRBV7-9

cdr3_aa: CASSYSMGRLYEQYF
cdr3_length: 15
j_call: TRBJ2-7
v_call: TRBV6-6

cdr3_aa: CASSLRRDLFHNEQFF
cdr3_length: 16
j_call: TRBJ2-1
v_call: TRBV5-1

cdr3_aa: CASSYGTVRVYEQYF
cdr3_length: 15
j_call: TRBJ2-7
v_call: TRBV7-6

cdr3_aa: CALKGGSRKLFF
cdr3_length: 12
j_call: TRBJ1-4
v_call: TRBV2

cdr3_aa: CASTKRGSGGDSYNEQFF
cdr3_length: 18
j_call: TRBJ2-1
v_call: TRBV6-2/TRBV6-3

cdr3_aa: CAVHTGELFF
cdr3_length: 10
j_call: TRBJ2-2
v_call: TRBV12-3/TRBV12-4

cdr3_aa: CASSQGGTSNQPQHF
cdr3_length: 15
j_call: TRBJ1-5
v_call: TRBV4-1

cdr3_aa: CASSYGGGRNTEAFF
cdr3_length: 15
j_call: TRBJ1-1
v_call: TRBV6-2/TRBV6-3

cdr3_aa: CATTPGGKNTGELFF
cdr3_length: 15
j_call: TRBJ2-2
v_call: TRBV6-6

cdr3_aa: CASSYSGLEQFF
cdr3_length: 12
j_call: TRBJ2-1
v_call: TRBV6-8

cdr3_aa: CASSPGTSGLWTTGELFF
cdr3_length: 18
j_call: TRBJ2-2
v_call: TRBV5-1

cdr3_aa: CASSLGSGGASETQYF
cdr3_length: 16
j_call: TRBJ2-5
v_call: TRBV7-6

cdr3_aa: CASSWNDGTEAFF
cdr3_length: 13
j_call: TRBJ1-1
v_call: TRBV6-5

cdr3_aa: CASSSDPTGNNGYTF
cdr3_length: 15
j_call: TRBJ1-2
v_call: TRBV27

cdr3_aa: CATSDFFGRIQETQYF
cdr3_length: 16
j_call: TRBJ2-5
v_call: TRBV24-1

cdr3_aa: CAISEGSRGTEAFF
cdr3_length: 14
j_call: TRBJ1-1
v_call: TRBV10-3

cdr3_aa: CASSLEEGAAVYNEQFF
cdr3_length: 17
j_call: TRBJ2-1
v_call: TRBV4-1

cdr3_aa: CASSPGGRREKLFF
cdr3_length: 14
j_call: TRBJ1-4
v_call: TRBV5-6

cdr3_aa: CASSQGAGSSYNEQFF
cdr3_length: 16
j_call: TRBJ2-1
v_call: TRBV4-3

cdr3_aa: CAREEGRSNTEAFF
cdr3_length: 14
j_call: TRBJ1-1
v_call: TRBV2

cdr3_aa: CASSLDMGTSTEAFF
cdr3_length: 15
j_call: TRBJ1-1
v_call: TRBV7-4

cdr3_aa: CASSSQGLAQGGEQYF
cdr3_length: 16
j_call: TRBJ2-7
v_call: TRBV7-9

cdr3_aa: CASSSDRGVSYEQYF
cdr3_length: 15
j_call: TRBJ2-7
v_call: TRBV5-1

cdr3_aa: CASSYSRSEYF
cdr3_length: 11
j_call: TRBJ2-5
v_call: TRBV6-6

cdr3_aa: CASSFGQGASDTQYF
cdr3_length: 15
j_call: TRBJ2-3
v_call: TRBV27

cdr3_aa: CASSTYRGRQDTQYF
cdr3_length: 15
j_call: TRBJ2-3
v_call: TRBV2

cdr3_aa: CASTSGDGWNTEAFF
cdr3_length: 15
j_call: TRBJ1-1
v_call: TRBV12-3/TRBV12-4

cdr3_aa: CASGFGRGTEAFF
cdr3_length: 13
j_call: TRBJ1-1
v_call: TRBV12-5

cdr3_aa: CASTSSIWNGYTF
cdr3_length: 13
j_call: TRBJ1-2
v_call: TRBV6-1

cdr3_aa: CASSSGPEGYTF
cdr3_length: 12
j_call: TRBJ1-2
v_call: TRBV12-3/TRBV12-4

cdr3_aa: CASSEALRTENFYEQFF
cdr3_length: 17
j_call: TRBJ2-1
v_call: TRBV2

cdr3_aa: CASSLIPGAYIEAFF
cdr3_length: 15
j_call: TRBJ1-1
v_call: TRBV7-2